These T cell receptor beta chains were read from a single sample in a study of blood T cell repertoires in COVID-19. Produced via immunoSEQ multiplex PCR; TCRdb's table is partial and in-frame only. The table has 50,000 to 70,000 clones, more than 70% seen once. The source material was peripheral blood. The receptors were gathered from a man in his sixties with active or convalescent COVID-19. Each CDR3 is given with its conserved first and last residue. The order of the fields is J gene, D gene, clone size, V gene, CDR3 DNA, CDR3 protein. D genes are given only for firm matches. Some rows have no size entry. The others give once, few or many, or a class for an expanded clone.

J: TRBJ2-5; D: TRBD2; size: .; V: TRBV5-5; DNA: TGTGCCAGCAGCCGGACTGCTATGATGCGGGAGGGCAGAGAGACCCAGTACTTC; CDR3: CASSRTAMMREGRETQYF
J: TRBJ1-5; D: .; size: .; V: TRBV7-3; DNA: TGTGCCAGCAGCTTAGGGGGGGAAAAGGATCAGCCCCAGCATTTT; CDR3: CASSLGGEKDQPQHF
J: TRBJ1-1; D: .; size: .; V: TRBV5-5; DNA: TGTGCCAGCAGCTTGGTTTTACAGGGGAACACTGAAGCTTTCTTT; CDR3: CASSLVLQGNTEAFF
J: TRBJ2-7; D: .; size: once; V: TRBV6-5; DNA: TGTGCCAGCAGTTACCGGCAGGGGGGCACCTACGAGCAGTACTTC; CDR3: CASSYRQGGTYEQYF
J: TRBJ2-2; D: TRBD1; size: once; V: TRBV6-5; DNA: TGTGCCAGCAGGAAAACAGGGGCAAACACCGGGGAGCTGTTTTTT; CDR3: CASRKTGANTGELFF
J: TRBJ2-2; D: .; size: .; V: TRBV7-2; DNA: TGTGCCAGCAGCTTAGGGACAAGAACCGGGGAGCTGTTTTTT; CDR3: CASSLGTRTGELFF
J: TRBJ1-2; D: TRBD1; size: .; V: TRBV9; DNA: TGTGCCAGCAGCGTAGGTAGGACAGGGGTCATAGGGGCCTATGGCTACACCTTC; CDR3: CASSVGRTGVIGAYGYTF
J: TRBJ2-1; D: TRBD2; size: .; V: TRBV2; DNA: TGTGCCAGCACCCTGTGGGCTAGCGGGAGTGTTGGAAATGAGCAGTTCTTC; CDR3: CASTLWASGSVGNEQFF
J: TRBJ1-6; D: .; size: .; V: TRBV19; DNA: TGTGCCAGTAGTATTGGAGGGACGGGCAATTCACCCCTCCACTTT; CDR3: CASSIGGTGNSPLHF
J: TRBJ2-3; D: TRBD2; size: .; V: TRBV3-1/TRBV3-2; DNA: TGTGCCAGCAGCCAAGGAATTAGCGGGGCCATTGGTACGCAGTATTTT; CDR3: CASSQGISGAIGTQYF
J: TRBJ1-1; D: .; size: .; V: TRBV7-9; DNA: TGTGCCAGCAGCTTAACAGGGCCCATGAACACTGAAGCTTTCTTT; CDR3: CASSLTGPMNTEAFF
J: TRBJ1-1; D: TRBD1; size: .; V: TRBV9; DNA: TGTGCCAGCAGCACGACGACAGGGGGCACTGAAGCTTTCTTT; CDR3: CASSTTTGGTEAFF
J: TRBJ2-5; D: TRBD2; size: .; V: TRBV4-2; DNA: TGTGCCAGCAGCCGGGAGGGACTAGGCTACTCCATGATCCAAGAGACCCAGTACTTC; CDR3: CASSREGLGYSMIQETQYF
J: TRBJ2-1; D: TRBD2; size: .; V: TRBV11-3; DNA: TGTGCCAGCAGCTTAGGATTAGCGGGAGGTCATGGTGAGCAGTTCTTC; CDR3: CASSLGLAGGHGEQFF
J: TRBJ1-4; D: .; size: once; V: TRBV6-5; DNA: TGTGCCAGCAGCCCCCGAGCCCGAGGGGGTGAAAAACTGTTTTTT; CDR3: CASSPRARGGEKLFF
J: TRBJ2-7; D: TRBD1; size: .; V: TRBV29-1; DNA: TGCAGCGTTGCTCGGGACAGGGTCTCCTACGAGCAGTACTTC; CDR3: CSVARDRVSYEQYF
J: TRBJ2-5; D: TRBD1; size: .; V: TRBV7-2; DNA: TGTGCCAGCAGCTCGACGACAGGGGGTGGGGAGACCCAGTACTTC; CDR3: CASSSTTGGGETQYF
J: TRBJ1-4; D: .; size: .; V: TRBV4-1; DNA: TGCGCCAGCAGCCGTCCGACAGTTAATGAAAAACTGTTTTTT; CDR3: CASSRPTVNEKLFF
J: TRBJ1-4; D: .; size: .; V: TRBV6-2/TRBV6-3; DNA: TGTGCCAGCAGCCTTTCCGGGACACGACGTGAAAAACTGTTTTTT; CDR3: CASSLSGTRREKLFF
J: TRBJ2-7; D: TRBD2; size: .; V: TRBV19; DNA: TGTGCCAGTAGTATAACACTAGCGGGAGGCCAAAGTGAGCAGTACTTC; CDR3: CASSITLAGGQSEQYF